These T cell receptor beta chains were read from a single sample in a study of cytomegalovirus exposure and HLA in healthy donors. Some clones are missing from TCRdb's copy, which holds only in-frame ones; the method was immunoSEQ multiplex PCR. The table shows a few hundred thousand clones, with over 90% occurring only once. The specimen sequenced was PBMCs. These receptors all come from a girl aged 2-10 years in good health and CMV-seronegative. The CDR3 runs from the conserved cysteine through the conserved F or W. Some rows mark clone size as missing; the rest say once, few, many or name a class of expanded clone.

CDR3aa: CASSPPTGSEQYF; j_gene: TRBJ2-7; v_gene: TRBV11-2; abundance: .
CDR3aa: CASRPTGKETQYF; j_gene: TRBJ2-5; v_gene: TRBV28; abundance: few
CDR3aa: CASSFGSNTEAFF; j_gene: TRBJ1-1; v_gene: TRBV5-6; abundance: .
CDR3aa: CASSLVTGSLETQYF; j_gene: TRBJ2-5; v_gene: TRBV5-1; abundance: .
CDR3aa: CASSKLAGVRVEADTQYF; j_gene: TRBJ2-3; v_gene: TRBV19; abundance: few
CDR3aa: CASSSQGLDYGYTF; j_gene: TRBJ1-2; v_gene: TRBV6-6; abundance: .
CDR3aa: CASSSGGARETQYF; j_gene: TRBJ2-5; v_gene: TRBV13; abundance: .
CDR3aa: CASSSPREQETQYF; j_gene: TRBJ2-5; v_gene: TRBV28; abundance: .
CDR3aa: CASSPGTSGADEQFF; j_gene: TRBJ2-1; v_gene: TRBV7-9; abundance: .
CDR3aa: CASSYSNRGLEQYF; j_gene: .; v_gene: TRBV6-5; abundance: .
CDR3aa: CASSQRSTSRDNEQFF; j_gene: TRBJ2-1; v_gene: TRBV4-1; abundance: .
CDR3aa: CASSLNQPQHF; j_gene: TRBJ1-5; v_gene: TRBV6-1; abundance: once
CDR3aa: CASSYVVSSGNTIYF; j_gene: TRBJ1-3; v_gene: TRBV6-6; abundance: .
CDR3aa: CASSSSGLAYLSSYNEQFF; j_gene: TRBJ2-1; v_gene: TRBV27; abundance: .
CDR3aa: CASSLGAPAGGKDGYTF; j_gene: TRBJ1-2; v_gene: TRBV7-9; abundance: .
CDR3aa: CAWSLTENTEAFF; j_gene: TRBJ1-1; v_gene: TRBV30; abundance: once
CDR3aa: CASSFGGTANYGYTF; j_gene: TRBJ1-2; v_gene: TRBV11-1; abundance: .
CDR3aa: CASTGAETQYF; j_gene: TRBJ2-5; v_gene: TRBV2; abundance: .
CDR3aa: CASSLGHISGNTIYF; j_gene: TRBJ1-3; v_gene: TRBV28; abundance: .
CDR3aa: CAISESTTGNQPQHF; j_gene: TRBJ1-5; v_gene: TRBV10-3; abundance: .
CDR3aa: CASRREVNSYNEQFF; j_gene: TRBJ2-1; v_gene: TRBV6-5; abundance: .
CDR3aa: CASSVGTGTDTQYF; j_gene: TRBJ2-3; v_gene: TRBV9; abundance: .
CDR3aa: CASSHSGRMKTGELFF; j_gene: TRBJ2-2; v_gene: TRBV23-1; abundance: .
CDR3aa: CASRVHLTSDEQFF; j_gene: TRBJ2-1; v_gene: TRBV5-4; abundance: once
CDR3aa: CASSVGDRNTGELFF; j_gene: TRBJ2-2; v_gene: TRBV6-1; abundance: .
CDR3aa: CASSGPGQGETQYF; j_gene: TRBJ2-5; v_gene: TRBV9; abundance: .
CDR3aa: CSVEPSGVYNEQFF; j_gene: TRBJ2-1; v_gene: TRBV29-1; abundance: .
CDR3aa: CATSRVKGDGYTF; j_gene: TRBJ1-2; v_gene: TRBV15; abundance: few
CDR3aa: CASSLEGAVNTEAFF; j_gene: TRBJ1-1; v_gene: TRBV11-2; abundance: .
CDR3aa: CASRGLSTDTQYF; j_gene: TRBJ2-3; v_gene: TRBV6-1; abundance: .
CDR3aa: CASSPGGTDGYTF; j_gene: TRBJ1-2; v_gene: TRBV19; abundance: .
CDR3aa: CASSRIPGQPNEKLFF; j_gene: TRBJ1-4; v_gene: TRBV18; abundance: once
CDR3aa: CSSSPGLLGANQPQHF; j_gene: TRBJ1-5; v_gene: TRBV7-9; abundance: .
CDR3aa: CASSYLIAGGGDTQYF; j_gene: TRBJ2-3; v_gene: TRBV27; abundance: .
CDR3aa: CASSWGDGLWEQYF; j_gene: TRBJ2-5; v_gene: TRBV5-6; abundance: .
CDR3aa: CASSQAETSGTDTQYF; j_gene: TRBJ2-3; v_gene: TRBV4-1; abundance: .
CDR3aa: CASSPRTGGHSNQPQHF; j_gene: TRBJ1-5; v_gene: TRBV28; abundance: .
CDR3aa: CASSPGAGRGETQYF; j_gene: TRBJ2-5; v_gene: TRBV13; abundance: .
CDR3aa: CASSLSMGQVNTEAFF; j_gene: TRBJ1-1; v_gene: TRBV18; abundance: .
CDR3aa: CASNSRGSSYEQYF; j_gene: TRBJ2-7; v_gene: TRBV10-1; abundance: .
CDR3aa: CASSSSGGRNEQFF; j_gene: TRBJ2-1; v_gene: TRBV5-1; abundance: .
CDR3aa: CASSLIRDNTYEQYF; j_gene: TRBJ2-7; v_gene: TRBV7-2; abundance: .
CDR3aa: CSVEGWGREQYF; j_gene: TRBJ2-7; v_gene: TRBV29-1; abundance: .
CDR3aa: CASGLDARWPQHF; j_gene: TRBJ1-5; v_gene: TRBV12-5; abundance: .
CDR3aa: CASSPGRGTDTQYF; j_gene: TRBJ2-3; v_gene: TRBV5-4; abundance: .
CDR3aa: CSVGGQGYEQYF; j_gene: TRBJ2-7; v_gene: TRBV29-1; abundance: .
CDR3aa: CASSTTTGWVAKNIQYF; j_gene: TRBJ2-4; v_gene: TRBV7-9; abundance: .
CDR3aa: CASSSGTGNRHTEAFF; j_gene: TRBJ1-1; v_gene: TRBV27; abundance: .
CDR3aa: CASSLGREGRETQYF; j_gene: TRBJ2-5; v_gene: TRBV5-6; abundance: .
CDR3aa: CASSLFQGNIQYF; j_gene: TRBJ2-4; v_gene: TRBV5-1; abundance: .